This TCR beta chain was identified in a study of shared clonotypes between healthy human individuals. From CD4+ cells came CD45RA+ naive and CD45RA-negative memory subsets. Measured with immunoSEQ multiplex PCR; TCRdb has only the in-frame clones, and not every one. The profile covers over a million clones, with about 74% appearing a single time and roughly 1.5% taken by the ten largest. The CDR3 runs 15 residues. Germline lookup yields CDR1 SGHTA and CDR2 FQGNSA. V was pared by 5 bases and J by 7 bases, with 12 bases of the junction left unmatched. This clone was observed a single time. V and J are TRBV7-2 and TRBJ2-3; 7 nucleotides align to TRBD2. This receptor was taken from a man between 18 and 29 years old in good health. The sample consisted of memory CD4+ T cells sorted from blood. This sample's subset: CD45RA-negative fraction. CDR3: CASSPGTTSGNTQYF. CDR3 coding DNA: TGTGCCAGCAGCCCCGGGACTACCAGCGGGAATACGCAGTATTTT.